Below are 16 T cell receptor beta chains sequenced from a single sample in a study of Graves' ophthalmopathy and Graves' hyperthyroidism. Amplification targeted the TCR beta CDR3 regions, with RNA transcripts as the source material. RT-PCR was first run with HTBI primers, then multiplex PCR in a second round. Each CDR3 protein gets one entry after TCRdb re-called the multiplex PCR reads with MiXCR. Found here are about 58,000 distinct CDR3 sequences, approximately 52% of them singletons; the top ten hold 4.7%. Material for sequencing was peripheral blood. These receptors originate from an adult woman with Graves' ophthalmopathy.

The rearrangement joins TRBV5-6 to TRBJ1-2; a possible D gene is TRBD1 (6 bases). This CDR3 is built from 12 residues. Trimming left V 4 bases short and J 8 bases short, with 12 bases between. The germline V gene encodes CDR1 SGHDT and CDR2 YYEEEE. In nucleotides, the CDR3 is TGTGCCAGCAGCCTAACCGGGGGCGGCTACACCTTC. This encodes CASSLTGGGYTF. The variable domain in full, completed from reference TRBV5-6 and TRBJ1-2, reads DAGVTQSPTHLIKTRGQQVTLRCSPKSGHDTVSWYQQALGQGPQFIFQYYEEEERQRGNFPDRFSGHQFPNYSSELNVNALLLGDSALYLCASSLTGGGYTFGSGTRLTVV.

The CDR3 DNA reads as TGTGCCAGCAGTTGGGACAGGGCATACGAGCAGTACTTC. It codes for CASSWDRAYEQYF. The chain uses TRBV12-3 or TRBV12-4 and TRBJ2-7, with 9 bases identical to TRBD1. This CDR3 region has 13 residues. J lost 4 bases, V lost 4 bases, and 2 bases had no gene match.

In this sample, this clonotype turned up many times. The rearrangement uses TRBV28 and TRBJ2-1; D perhaps matches TRBD2 (5 bases). The V end was cut by 5 bases, the J end by 14 bases, with 22 bases between. CDR1 MDHEN and CDR2 SYDVKM come from the germline V gene. This CDR3 contains 14 residues. In nucleotides, the CDR3 is TGTGCCAGCAGTCACAGAATAGCGTTAACAGAAAAGTTCTTC. Amino acids: CASSHRIALTEKFF.

The chain recombines TRBV7-8 with TRBJ1-1; D gene unclear. CDR3 length equals 13 residues. Germline V gene lookup returns CDR1 SGHVS and CDR2 FQNEAQ. V gave up 5 bases and J gave up 3 bases, with 10 bases separating them. The CDR3 is CASSPKQDTEAFF. The DNA for the CDR3 is TGTGCCAGCAGCCCCAAACAAGACACTGAAGCTTTCTTT.

This clonotype was seen many times. The chain links TRBV12-3 or TRBV12-4 to TRBJ1-1; D is undetermined. The CDR3 is 11 amino acids. V lost 7 bases to trimming and J lost 1 base, with 4 bases between them. The CDR3 loop is CASTGNTEAFF. The CDR3 DNA follows: TGTGCCAGCACAGGGAACACTGAAGCTTTCTTT.

Ten or more counts support this clonotype. The chain links TRBV19 to TRBJ1-5; D not certain. V was clipped by 6 bases and J by 9 bases, with 15 bases between them. CDR3 length: 13 amino acids. The V gene's germline CDR1 is LNHDA and CDR2 SQIVND (reference sequence). This CDR3 is CASRMEHMGPQHF. CDR3 DNA: TGTGCCAGTAGGATGGAGCATATGGGGCCCCAGCATTTT. Drawing the rest from reference TRBV19 and TRBJ1-5, the complete variable domain is DGGITQSPKYLFRKEGQNVTLSCEQNLNHDAMYWYRQDPGQGLRLIYYSQIVNDFQKGDIAEGYSVSREKKESFPLTVTSAQKNPTAFYLCASRMEHMGPQHFGDGTRLSIL.

The genes are TRBV20-1 and TRBJ2-1, with D maybe TRBD2 (5 bases). The germline CDR1 and CDR2 sequences are DFQATT and SNEGSKA (reference sequence). CDR3 size: 13 residues. V was pared by 5 bases and J by 6 bases, with 14 bases between. This CDR3 is CSAPPGIINEQFF. CDR3 DNA: TGCAGTGCTCCACCGGGGATAATCAATGAGCAGTTCTTC.

This clonotype was counted ten times or more. This chain links TRBV4-1 with TRBJ2-7; 9 bases are shared with TRBD1. This CDR3 contains 15 residues. Germline CDR1 reads MGHRA; CDR2 reads YSYEKL. J lost 4 bases, V lost 4 bases, and 8 bases had no gene match. The CDR3 loop reads CASSPQPGQGYEQYF. The CDR3 DNA is TGCGCCAGCAGCCCCCAACCGGGACAGGGTTACGAGCAGTACTTC.

In its sample, this clonotype was seen many times. The V gene is TRBV7-9, the J gene TRBJ2-2; no reliable D call. The ends were cut back, 6 bases at V and 1 base at J, with 12 bases in the middle. Germline V lookup: CDR1 SEHNR, CDR2 FQNEAQ (reference sequence). CDR3 length equals 15 residues. The CDR3 nucleotides read TGTGCCAGCAGACTCGTCGAACTGAACACCGGGGAGCTGTTTTTT. Translated, it gives CASRLVELNTGELFF.

The chain employs TRBV2 and TRBJ1-2; a possible D gene is TRBD1 (6 bases). CDR3 size: 14 residues. V was shortened by 7 bases and J by 7 bases, with 19 bases between the two germline ends. In germline, CDR1 is SNHLY, CDR2 FYNNEI. This CDR3 is CASNKGHREGGYTF. CDR3 nucleotide sequence: TGTGCCAGCAACAAAGGGCACAGGGAAGGTGGCTACACCTTC.

The CDR3 nucleotides read TGTGCCAGCAGCTTAGTGGGGGCCGGCAATCAGCCCCAGCATTTT. Encoded protein: CASSLVGAGNQPQHF. The chain combines TRBV7-3 with TRBJ1-5, with a possible D match to TRBD1 (6 bases). The CDR3 length is 15 residues. Germline values: CDR1 SGHTA, CDR2 FQGTGA. V was pared by 2 bases and J by 2 bases, with 10 bases between.

As to this clonotype: A much larger clone lies a single base off, so this may be a read error. No conserved phenylalanine or tryptophan is present at the end of the CDR3, so a read error is the likely explanation. This chain uses TRBV30 with TRBJ2-7; TRBD2 matches 10 bases. The V and J ends lost 2 bases and 5 bases, in that order; junction bases with no gene match: 3. Per germline, CDR1 GTSNPN and CDR2 SVGIG (reference sequence). The length of the CDR3 is 13 residues. This CDR3 reads CAWSPSGRDEQYC. The CDR3 DNA sequence: TGTGCCTGGAGTCCTAGCGGGAGAGACGAGCAGTACTGC.

The genes are TRBV20-1 and TRBJ1-6, with unresolved D. Between the trimmed V and J ends, which lost 6 bases and 8 bases, there was a span of 26 bases. The CDR3 is made up of 17 amino acids. From germline, CDR1 is DFQATT and CDR2 SNEGSKA (reference sequence). The CDR3 nucleotides read TGCAGTGCCCCGAGTAGCGGGAGGGTTGAAGGAGATTCACCCCTCCACTTT. Protein sequence: CSAPSSGRVEGDSPLHF.

In this sample, this clonotype turned up many times. The rearrangement uses TRBV11-1 and TRBJ2-7; D is possibly TRBD1 (6 bases). Germline CDR1 reads SGHAT; CDR2 reads FQDESV (reference sequence). Trimming left V 3 bases short and J 3 bases short, with 12 bases between. This CDR3 has 14 amino acids. CDR3 loop: CASSLAAGDYEQYF. The CDR3 nucleotides are TGTGCCAGCAGCTTGGCCGCAGGGGACTACGAGCAGTACTTC.

The chain is built from TRBV5-1 and TRBJ2-5; TRBD2 aligns across 7 bases. V trimming: 3 bases; J trimming: 1 base; junction bases outside the gene matches: 9. CDR1 and CDR2 from the germline V gene are SGHRS and YFSETQ. This CDR3 has 16 residues. The chain's CDR3 is CASSSWTRGVQETQYF. In DNA, the CDR3 is TGCGCCAGCAGCTCCTGGACTAGAGGGGTCCAAGAGACCCAGTACTTC.

This clonotype qualifies as medium-sized (0.01 to 0.1%). The chain carries TRBV24-1 and TRBJ2-5; 8 nucleotides line up with TRBD2. Germline values: CDR1 KGHDR, CDR2 SFDVKD. This CDR3 spans 15 amino acids. J lost 5 bases, V lost 5 bases, and 9 bases had no gene match. Here the CDR3 reads CATSAARGGGETQYF. In DNA, the CDR3 is TGTGCCACCAGTGCCGCTCGGGGGGGCGGCGAGACCCAGTACTTC.